The next 4 T cell receptor beta chains were all read from a single sample in a study of T cell changes during pregnancy in multiple sclerosis. TCRdb's table, derived via immunoSEQ multiplex PCR, lists solely in-frame clones and lacks some. This table has about 60,000 clones, under 95% appearing once. The specimen comprised CD8+ T cells from peripheral blood mononuclear cells, sampled in the second trimester of pregnancy. The receptors originated from a female donor with multiple sclerosis, enrolled in a pregnancy study.

This chain connects TRBV30 to TRBJ2-7, with 8 positions matching TRBD2. Trimming removed 3 bases from V and 5 bases from J; junction bases left unmatched: 6. This CDR3 has 13 amino acids. Germline CDR1 GTSNPN, CDR2 SVGIG (reference sequence). CDR3 residues: CAWSRGGFDEQYF. CDR3 bases: TGTGCCTGGAGCCGCGGGGGGTTCGACGAGCAGTACTTC.

The J gene is TRBJ2-7, the V gene TRBV5-4; D may be TRBD2 (5 bases). With 4 bases removed from V and 4 bases from J, the gap between germline ends came to 12 bases. Germline-derived CDR1 and CDR2 are SGHNT and YYREEE (reference sequence). The CDR3 is 13 residues long. Here the CDR3 DNA reads TGTGCCAGCAGCCTGAGGACTGAGTACGAGCAGTACTTC. Its protein product is CASSLRTEYEQYF.

There are a few counts of this clone. The chain joins TRBV27 to TRBJ2-7; TRBD2 aligns across 8 bases. Germline trimming cut 2 bases from V and 2 bases from J; bases unmatched to any gene: 5. This CDR3 spans 15 amino acids. Looked up from germline, CDR1 is MNHEY and CDR2 is SMNVEV (reference sequence). CDR3: CASSLRLAGTYEQYF. The CDR3 nucleotides are TGTGCCAGCAGTTTAAGGCTAGCGGGTACCTACGAGCAGTACTTC.

V gene TRBV4-1 combines with J gene TRBJ2-1, with TRBD2 matching 9 bases. The CDR3 extends over 16 amino acids. The V gene end was trimmed by 0 bases and the J gene end by 2 bases; junction bases not matched to a gene: 2. Germline V gives CDR1 MGHRA, CDR2 YSYEKL. This chain's CDR3 is CASSQELAGPYNEQFF. DNA of the CDR3: TGCGCCAGCAGCCAAGAACTAGCGGGCCCCTACAATGAGCAGTTCTTC.